This entry lists 5 T cell receptor beta chains sequenced from one sample in a study of beta chain features in type 1 diabetes. TCRB transcripts that were expressed got sequenced, as all of the isolated RNA had been reverse transcribed. Here immunoSEQ multiplex PCR was the method, and the copy in TCRdb shows in-frame clones only, minus some. The sample lists about 620,000 clones, 15% to 17% seen once, with about 0.086% in the top ten. The material sequenced was naive CD4+ T cells from blood. The receptor set was obtained from a man aged 18 to 30 in good health.

This clone has more than one count but fewer than ten. V and J are TRBV7-3 and TRBJ2-2, with 8 bases that match TRBD2. Germline assignment: CDR1 SGHTA and CDR2 FQGTGA. This CDR3 region has 16 residues. Trimming removed 5 bases from V and 3 bases from J; junction bases left unmatched: 8. The CDR3 region has the DNA TGTGCCAGCAGCCCAAGGACAGCGGGGGACACCGGGGAGCTGTTTTTT. It specifies CASSPRTAGDTGELFF.

The V gene is TRBV9, the J gene TRBJ2-1; the D gene is possibly TRBD2 (5 bases). Trimming stripped 3 bases from V and 10 bases from J, with 11 bases between. CDR1 is SGDLS, CDR2 YYNGEE, per germline. The CDR3 is 12 residues long. CDR3 nucleotides: TGTGCCAGCAGCGGGAGGTATGTCGAGCAGTTCTTC. Protein: CASSGRYVEQFF.

This clone has a handful of counts. J is TRBJ2-7 and V is TRBV10-3; TRBD2 matches 10 bases. This CDR3 is built from 14 residues. The trim removed 4 bases at V and 6 bases at J, leaving 6 bases unmatched. Germline V gene lookup returns CDR1 ENHRY and CDR2 SYGVKD. CDR3 in DNA: TGTGCCATCAGTGGCTTAGCGGGAGGAGGCGAGCAGTACTTC. Amino acid sequence: CAISGLAGGGEQYF.

The chain couples TRBV5-4 to TRBJ2-5, with TRBD1 matching over 7 bases. Germline CDR1 is SGHNT and CDR2 is YYREEE (reference sequence). With V trimmed by 6 bases and J by 0 bases, 8 bases remained unmatched. The CDR3 spans 15 residues. The CDR3 is CASTNRQGDQETQYF. DNA of the CDR3: TGTGCCAGCACAAATCGCCAGGGGGACCAAGAGACCCAGTACTTC. The full variable domain, rest sourced from reference TRBV5-4 and TRBJ2-5, is ETGVTQSPTHLIKTRGQQVTLRCSSQSGHNTVSWYQQALGQGPQFIFQYYREEENGRGNFPPRFSGLQFPNYSSELNVNALELDDSALYLCASTNRQGDQETQYFGPGTRLLVL.

The CDR3 nucleotides are TGCGCCAGCAGCCAAGACCGGCTCACCGGGGAGCTGTTTTTT. It translates to CASSQDRLTGELFF. The chain carries TRBV4-1 and TRBJ2-2, with D unclear. The CDR3 loop spans 14 amino acids. From germline, CDR1 is MGHRA and CDR2 YSYEKL. V was clipped by 0 bases and J by 4 bases, with 6 bases between them.